This T cell receptor (beta chain) was documented in a study of shared clonotypes between healthy human individuals. The V segment lost 3 bases and the J segment 8 bases; nucleotides outside the gene matches: 8. There are 13 residues in the CDR3. The germline V gene has CDR1 SQVTM and CDR2 ANQGSEA. The method was immunoSEQ multiplex PCR; TCRdb's version includes in-frame clones alone and lacks a portion of them. Here the sample spans about 710,000 clones, 72% being singletons. The chain links TRBV29-1 to TRBJ1-2; TRBD1 matches at 8 bases. Input material: memory CD4+ T cells sorted from blood. Sample subset: CD45RA-negative fraction. The clonotype was recovered from a woman aged 30 to 39 in good health. This chain's CDR3 is CSVERRTGNGYTF. The CDR3 DNA reads as TGCAGCGTTGAGCGTCGGACAGGGAACGGCTACACCTTC. The whole variable domain, remainder taken from reference TRBV29-1 and TRBJ1-2, is SAVISQKPSRDICQRGTSLTIQCQVDSQVTMMFWYRQQPGQSLTLIATANQGSEATYESGFVIDKFPISRPNLTFSTLTVSNMSPEDSSIYLCSVERRTGNGYTFGSGTRLTVV.